The TCR beta chain described here comes from a study of blood T cell repertoires in COVID-19. Study context: Samples representing acute and convalescent COVID-19 were sourced from the United States, Italy and Spain. T cells, B-cell-depleted T cells, or PBMCs provided the cDNA or gDNA that served as material.

Germline V gene lookup returns CDR1 SGHRS and CDR2 YFSETQ. The V end was cut by 4 bases, the J end by 6 bases, with 13 bases between. CDR3 length equals 14 residues. Authors' methods: Using reference gene primer amplification, nucleated cell counts were estimated. The table came from immunoSEQ multiplex PCR; TCRdb's copy has only in-frame clones and leaves some out. The DNA gave D and trimming, while V, J and clone size come from that table. The data show about 170,000 clones, 80% to 90% seen once. This TCR derives from a woman between 45 and 60 years old with acute or convalescent COVID-19. Material for sequencing was peripheral blood. The chain combines TRBV5-1 with TRBJ2-2; D possibly corresponds to TRBD1 (6 bases). CDR3 amino acids: CASSMDRSAGELFF. For the CDR3, the DNA is TGCGCCAGCAGCATGGACAGATCGGCCGGGGAGCTGTTTTTT.